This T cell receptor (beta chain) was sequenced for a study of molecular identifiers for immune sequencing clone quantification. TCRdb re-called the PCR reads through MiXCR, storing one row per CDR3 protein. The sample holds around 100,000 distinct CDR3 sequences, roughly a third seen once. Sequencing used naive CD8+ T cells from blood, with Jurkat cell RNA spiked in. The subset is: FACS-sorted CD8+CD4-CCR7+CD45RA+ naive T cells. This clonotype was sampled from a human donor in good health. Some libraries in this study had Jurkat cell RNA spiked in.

CDR3 bases: TGCGCCAGCAGTGATATAAACACCGGGGAGCTGTTTTTT. Translated, it gives CASSDINTGELFF. The chain combines TRBV10-2 with TRBJ2-2, with D unresolved. Germline CDR1 is WSHSY and CDR2 is SAAADI. The CDR3 consists of 13 residues. Trimming shortened V by 3 bases and J by 2 bases, and 4 bases separated the two germline ends.